Presented here are 21 T cell receptor beta chains from one specimen sequenced in a study of blood T cell repertoires in COVID-19. Data came from immunoSEQ multiplex PCR; TCRdb stores just in-frame clones and leaves some out. The sample shows some 300,000 clones, over 75% of them seen only once. Sequencing was performed on PBMCs or T cells enriched from blood (not recorded which). These receptors were obtained from a woman aged 30 to 39 who had recovered from COVID-19.

V gene TRBV2 combines with J gene TRBJ1-1, with D maybe TRBD1 (6 bases). The CDR3 contains 11 residues. Trimming removed 7 bases at V and 4 bases at J, with 7 bases between. From germline, CDR1 is SNHLY and CDR2 FYNNEI. The CDR3 is CASTGATEAFF. DNA of the CDR3: TGTGCCAGCACAGGGGCCACTGAAGCTTTCTTT.

In nucleotides, the CDR3 is TGTGCCAGCAGAAGCGACAGGGCCAGGCCCTACGAGCAGTACTTC. This encodes CASRSDRARPYEQYF. The J gene is TRBJ2-7, the V gene TRBV6-5; 7 positions agree with TRBD1. The junction had 10 bases not matched to a gene; V was cut back by 6 bases and J by 2 bases. The CDR3 runs 15 residues. Germline assignment: CDR1 MNHEY and CDR2 SVGAGI.

The genes are TRBV2 and TRBJ2-1; TRBD2 aligns across 8 bases. The CDR3 extends over 16 amino acids. The germline V gene encodes CDR1 SNHLY and CDR2 FYNNEI. The ends lost 4 bases at V and 0 bases at J; junction bases unmatched: 5. CDR3 sequence: CASSGAGGSSYNEQFF. CDR3 DNA: TGTGCCAGCAGTGGGGCGGGGGGAAGCTCCTACAATGAGCAGTTCTTC.

CDR3 residues: CASSAPPSGGPQEQYF. As DNA, the CDR3 is TGTGCCAGCAGCGCCCCCCCCAGCGGGGGGCCGCAGGAGCAGTACTTC. The chain links TRBV9 to TRBJ2-7, with 9 nucleotides matching TRBD2. The CDR3 covers 16 residues. Germline lookup yields CDR1 SGDLS and CDR2 YYNGEE. J lost 7 bases, V lost 3 bases, and 14 bases had no gene match.

This rearrangement joins TRBV15 to TRBJ1-6; D might be TRBD1 (6 bases). CDR1 is LNHNV and CDR2 is YYDKDF in the germline V gene (reference sequence). V was pared by 1 base and J by 6 bases, with 13 bases between. There are 16 residues in the CDR3. The CDR3 nucleotides read TGTGCCACCAGCAGAGGTGTAGGGGGTAGTAATTCACCCCTCCACTTT. Its protein is CATSRGVGGSNSPLHF.

This chain links TRBV18 with TRBJ2-3, with D maybe TRBD1 (5 bases). The CDR3 has 19 residues. V was pared by 3 bases and J by 0 bases, with 22 bases between. Germline CDR1 and CDR2: KGHSH and LQKENI. For the CDR3, the DNA is TGTGCCAGCTCACCTCAGGGTAGTTCTTCCTCTGGTAGCACAGATACGCAGTATTTT. This translates into CASSPQGSSSSGSTDTQYF.

The chain has TRBV5-1 and TRBJ2-2; D might be TRBD1 (5 bases). CDR3 length: 17 amino acids. The V and J ends lost 4 bases and 0 bases respectively, with 16 bases between them. Germline V lookup: CDR1 SGHRS, CDR2 YFSETQ. CDR3: CASSLNTDTTNTGELFF. The CDR3 DNA follows: TGCGCCAGCAGCCTGAACACGGACACCACGAACACCGGGGAGCTGTTTTTT.

The J gene is TRBJ2-1, the V gene TRBV5-8; D not resolved. The CDR3 has 13 residues. V lost 3 bases to trimming and J lost 2 bases, with 6 bases between them. Germline V gene data show CDR1 as SGHTS and CDR2 as YDEGEE. CDR3 in amino acids: CASSYRAYNEQFF. The CDR3 DNA follows: TGTGCCAGCAGCTACCGCGCCTACAATGAGCAGTTCTTC.

The CDR3 DNA reads as TGTGCCAGCAGCCCTACCTGGGGGGACCCAACCTACGAGCAGTACTTC. This gives the protein CASSPTWGDPTYEQYF. The chain links TRBV9 to TRBJ2-7; D perhaps matches TRBD2 (6 bases). From germline, CDR1 is SGDLS and CDR2 YYNGEE. Trimming took off 4 bases at V and 2 bases at J, with 19 bases between the two ends. The CDR3 loop spans 16 amino acids. The full variable domain, with the rest looked up from reference TRBV9 and TRBJ2-7, is DSGVTQTPKHLITATGQRVTLRCSPRSGDLSVYWYQQSLDQGLQFLIQYYNGEERAKGNILERFSAQQFPDLHSELNLSSLELGDSALYFCASSPTWGDPTYEQYFGPGTRLTVT.

The chain is built from TRBV19 and TRBJ2-1; 9 nucleotides line up with TRBD2. The CDR3 loop spans 15 amino acids. V shed 3 bases and J 3 bases; nucleotides not matched to a gene: 3. The germline gives CDR1 LNHDA, CDR2 SQIVND (reference sequence). CDR3 DNA sequence: TGTGCCAGTAGTATTGCGGGGGGGCTCTACAATGAGCAGTTCTTC. Its protein product is CASSIAGGLYNEQFF.

CDR3 in amino acids: CAISESPPDGYTF. The CDR3 DNA sequence: TGTGCCATCAGTGAGTCGCCCCCGGATGGCTACACCTTC. The V and J genes are TRBV10-3 and TRBJ1-2; D unresolved. CDR1 is ENHRY, CDR2 SYGVKD, per germline. The CDR3 length is 13 residues. Trimming removed 0 bases at V and 6 bases at J, with 8 bases between.

This chain connects TRBV7-2 to TRBJ2-1; tentative D call: TRBD1 (6 bases). From germline, CDR1 is SGHTA and CDR2 FQGNSA. The CDR3 consists of 14 residues. Deletions cut 8 bases from V and 0 bases from J, with 11 bases between. The CDR3 DNA reads TGTGCCAGCGGGACAACTATCTCCTACAATGAGCAGTTCTTC. It encodes CASGTTISYNEQFF.

The chain uses TRBV7-8 and TRBJ2-1, with D possibly TRBD1 on 6 matching bases. The CDR3 is 15 residues long. V gave up 5 bases and J gave up 6 bases, with 17 bases separating them. Per the germline V gene, CDR1 is SGHVS and CDR2 is FQNEAQ. This CDR3 is CASSGHRDGVNEQFF. CDR3 nucleotide sequence: TGTGCCAGCAGCGGACACAGGGATGGGGTCAATGAGCAGTTCTTC.

The count of this clone is one. The chain couples TRBV19 to TRBJ2-7; possibly TRBD1 for D (6 bases). Trimming pared 2 bases from V and 3 bases from J, leaving 11 bases between. This CDR3 has 14 amino acids. Germline V lookup: CDR1 LNHDA, CDR2 SQIVND (reference sequence). The CDR3: CASSIRGHVYEQYF. CDR3 nucleotide sequence: TGTGCCAGTAGTATACGGGGACACGTCTACGAGCAGTACTTC.

The chain recombines TRBV7-2 with TRBJ2-3, with TRBD2 matching over 9 bases. This CDR3 contains 15 residues. V dropped 5 bases and J dropped 3; count of bases not matched to a gene: 6. Germline V gene data show CDR1 as SGHTA and CDR2 as FQGNSA. The CDR3 coding sequence is TGTGCCAGCAGCCCGGGCGGGGGGGCAACAGATACGCAGTATTTT. Translating gives CASSPGGGATDTQYF.

V usage is TRBV28 and J usage is TRBJ2-3; possibly TRBD2 for D (6 bases). CDR3 size: 17 residues. The V end was cut by 5 bases, the J end by 3 bases, with 21 bases between. The V gene's germline CDR1 is MDHEN and CDR2 SYDVKM. CDR3: CASSRPVGGRSTDTQYF. In DNA form, the CDR3 reads TGTGCCAGCAGTCGCCCGGTGGGGGGACGGTCTACAGATACGCAGTATTTT.

The chain uses TRBV18 and TRBJ2-1, with 7 bases identical to TRBD2. The CDR3 has 16 residues. Germline-derived CDR1 and CDR2 are KGHSH and LQKENI. After removal of 3 bases from V and 8 bases from J, the junction contained 13 bases not matched to a gene. Here the CDR3 DNA reads TGTGCCAGCTCACCGCTCACAGCGGGGACTGGTGATGAGCAGTTCTTC. The encoded protein is CASSPLTAGTGDEQFF.

This sequence joins TRBV6-5 and TRBJ2-1; 7 bases fit TRBD2. Unmatched junction bases numbered 11, after V lost 7 bases and J lost 8 bases. Germline-derived CDR1 and CDR2 are MNHEY and SVGAGI. The length of the CDR3 is 14 residues. The CDR3 coding sequence is TGTGCCAGCAAAAGACTAGCTTCTAGGGATGAGCAGTTCTTC. Protein: CASKRLASRDEQFF.

This chain uses TRBV9 with TRBJ1-1; 11 nucleotides align to TRBD1. The V segment lost 0 bases and the J segment 7 bases; nucleotides outside the gene matches: 8. The CDR3 contains 16 residues. Germline V gene data show CDR1 as SGDLS and CDR2 as YYNGEE. The CDR3 sequence is CASSVGEGQGAGEAFF. The DNA of the CDR3 is TGTGCCAGCAGCGTAGGAGAAGGACAGGGGGCCGGTGAAGCTTTCTTT.

This sequence joins TRBV9 and TRBJ2-1; 12 bases match TRBD2. The CDR3 has 18 residues. Germline CDR1 and CDR2: SGDLS and YYNGEE. Trimming removed 4 bases from V and 0 bases from J; junction bases left unmatched: 8. The DNA for the CDR3 is TGTGCCAGCAGCCTGGCTAGCGGGGGGGTTAGCTCCTACAATGAGCAGTTCTTC. Translated, it gives CASSLASGGVSSYNEQFF.

The V call is TRBV9, the J call TRBJ2-6; no firm D call. Trimming removed 5 bases at V and 2 bases at J, with 8 bases between. Germline assignment: CDR1 SGDLS and CDR2 YYNGEE. The CDR3 is made up of 14 amino acids. The CDR3 coding sequence is TGTGCCAGCAGTTCTCCCCCTGGGGCCAACGTCCTGACTTTC. Amino acid sequence: CASSSPPGANVLTF.